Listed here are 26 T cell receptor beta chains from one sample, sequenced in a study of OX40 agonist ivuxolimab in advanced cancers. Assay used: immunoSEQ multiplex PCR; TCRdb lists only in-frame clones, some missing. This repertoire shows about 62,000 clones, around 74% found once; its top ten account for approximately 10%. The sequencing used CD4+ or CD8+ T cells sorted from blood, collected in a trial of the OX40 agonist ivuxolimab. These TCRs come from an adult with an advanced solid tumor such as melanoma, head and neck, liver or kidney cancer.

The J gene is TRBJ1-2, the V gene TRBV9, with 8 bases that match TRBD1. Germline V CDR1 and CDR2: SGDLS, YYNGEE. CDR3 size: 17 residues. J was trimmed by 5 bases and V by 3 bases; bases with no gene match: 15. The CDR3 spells CASSARGVDRVEYGYTF. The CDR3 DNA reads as TGTGCCAGCAGCGCGAGGGGGGTGGACAGGGTGGAATATGGCTACACCTTC.

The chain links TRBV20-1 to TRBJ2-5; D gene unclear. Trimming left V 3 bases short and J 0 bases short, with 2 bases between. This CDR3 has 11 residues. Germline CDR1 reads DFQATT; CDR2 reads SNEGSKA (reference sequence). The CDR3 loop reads CSASDQETQYF. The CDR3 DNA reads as TGCAGTGCTAGCGACCAAGAGACCCAGTACTTC.

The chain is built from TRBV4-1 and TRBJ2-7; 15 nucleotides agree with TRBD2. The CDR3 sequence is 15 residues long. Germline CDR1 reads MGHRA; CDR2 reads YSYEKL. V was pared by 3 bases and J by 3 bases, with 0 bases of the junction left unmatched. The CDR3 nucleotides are TGCGCCAGCAGCCAGGGACTAGCGGGAGGCTACGAGCAGTACTTC. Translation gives CASSQGLAGGYEQYF.

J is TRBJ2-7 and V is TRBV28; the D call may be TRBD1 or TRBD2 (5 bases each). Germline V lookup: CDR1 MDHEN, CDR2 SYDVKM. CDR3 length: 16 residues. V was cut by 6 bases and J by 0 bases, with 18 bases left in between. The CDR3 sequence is CASRGVRADSSYEQYF. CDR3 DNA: TGTGCCAGCAGGGGGGTGAGGGCGGATAGCTCCTACGAGCAGTACTTC.

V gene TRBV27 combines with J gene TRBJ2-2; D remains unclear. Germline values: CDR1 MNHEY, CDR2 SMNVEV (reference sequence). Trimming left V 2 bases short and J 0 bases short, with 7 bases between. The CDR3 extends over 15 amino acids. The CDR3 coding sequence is TGTGCCAGCAGTTTAGTTGGGGCGAACACCGGGGAGCTGTTTTTT. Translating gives CASSLVGANTGELFF.

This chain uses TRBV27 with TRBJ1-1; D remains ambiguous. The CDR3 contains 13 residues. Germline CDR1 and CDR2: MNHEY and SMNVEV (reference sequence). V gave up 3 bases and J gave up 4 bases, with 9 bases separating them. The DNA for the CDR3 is TGTGCCAGCAGTTTCGGGTGGACCACTGAAGCTTTCTTT. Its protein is CASSFGWTTEAFF.

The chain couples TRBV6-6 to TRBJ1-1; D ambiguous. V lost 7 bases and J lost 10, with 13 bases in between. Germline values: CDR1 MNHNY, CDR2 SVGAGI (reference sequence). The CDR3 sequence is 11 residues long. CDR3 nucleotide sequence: TGTGCCAGCAACAGCAAGGCCGGAGCTTTCTTT. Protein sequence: CASNSKAGAFF.

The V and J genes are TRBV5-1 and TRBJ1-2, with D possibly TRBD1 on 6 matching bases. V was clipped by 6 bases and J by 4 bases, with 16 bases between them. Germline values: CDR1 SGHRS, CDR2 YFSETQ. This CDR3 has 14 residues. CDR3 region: CASTPGGETYGYTF. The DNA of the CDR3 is TGCGCCAGCACCCCCGGGGGCGAAACCTATGGCTACACCTTC.

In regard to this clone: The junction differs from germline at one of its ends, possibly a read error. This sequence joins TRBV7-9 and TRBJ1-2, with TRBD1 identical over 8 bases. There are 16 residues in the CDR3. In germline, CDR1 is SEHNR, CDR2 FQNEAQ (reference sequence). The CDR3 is CASSQDVGGQGDGYTF. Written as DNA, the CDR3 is TGCGCCAGCAGCCAAGATGTGGGCGGACAGGGTGACGGCTACACCTTC.

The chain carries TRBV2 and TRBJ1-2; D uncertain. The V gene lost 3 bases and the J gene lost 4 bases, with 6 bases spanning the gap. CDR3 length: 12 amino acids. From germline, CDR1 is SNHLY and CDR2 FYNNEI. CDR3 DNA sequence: TGTGCCAGCAGTGAGGGAGTCTATGGCTACACCTTC. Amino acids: CASSEGVYGYTF.

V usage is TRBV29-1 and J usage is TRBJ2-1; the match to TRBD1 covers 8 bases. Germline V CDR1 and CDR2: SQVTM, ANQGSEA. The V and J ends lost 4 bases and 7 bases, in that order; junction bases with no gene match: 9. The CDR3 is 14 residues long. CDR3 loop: CSVGGDRNSNEQFF. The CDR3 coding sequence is TGCAGCGTTGGGGGGGACAGGAACTCTAATGAGCAGTTCTTC.

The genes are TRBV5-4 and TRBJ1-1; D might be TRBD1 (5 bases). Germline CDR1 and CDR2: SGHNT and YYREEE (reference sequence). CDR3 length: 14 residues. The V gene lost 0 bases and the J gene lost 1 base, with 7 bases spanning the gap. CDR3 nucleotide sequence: TGTGCCAGCAGCTTGGAAAGGGGGAACACTGAAGCTTTCTTT. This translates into CASSLERGNTEAFF.

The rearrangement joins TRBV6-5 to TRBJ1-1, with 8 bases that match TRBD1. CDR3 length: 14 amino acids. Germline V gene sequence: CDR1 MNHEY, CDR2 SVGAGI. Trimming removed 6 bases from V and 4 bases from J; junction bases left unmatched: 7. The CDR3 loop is CASSRITGGTEAFF. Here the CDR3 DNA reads TGTGCCAGCAGCAGAATTACAGGGGGCACTGAAGCTTTCTTT.

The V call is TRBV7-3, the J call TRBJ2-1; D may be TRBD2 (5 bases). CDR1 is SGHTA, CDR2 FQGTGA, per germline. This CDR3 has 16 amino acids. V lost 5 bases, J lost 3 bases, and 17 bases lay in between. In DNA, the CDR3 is TGTGCCAGCAGCCTCCTTGGAGGACTGGGCTACAATGAGCAGTTCTTC. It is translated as CASSLLGGLGYNEQFF.

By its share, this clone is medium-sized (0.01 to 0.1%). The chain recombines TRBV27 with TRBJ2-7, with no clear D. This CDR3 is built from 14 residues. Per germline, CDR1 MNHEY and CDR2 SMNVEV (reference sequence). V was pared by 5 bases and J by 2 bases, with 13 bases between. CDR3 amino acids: CASSAGSWAYEQYF. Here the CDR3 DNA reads TGTGCCAGCAGTGCCGGGTCTTGGGCCTACGAGCAGTACTTC.

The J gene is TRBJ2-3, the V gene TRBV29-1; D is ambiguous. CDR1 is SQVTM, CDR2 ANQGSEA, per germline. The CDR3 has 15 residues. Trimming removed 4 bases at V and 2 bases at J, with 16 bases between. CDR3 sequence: CSVAAPQSFTDTQYF. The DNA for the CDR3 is TGCAGCGTTGCGGCGCCCCAAAGCTTCACAGATACGCAGTATTTT.

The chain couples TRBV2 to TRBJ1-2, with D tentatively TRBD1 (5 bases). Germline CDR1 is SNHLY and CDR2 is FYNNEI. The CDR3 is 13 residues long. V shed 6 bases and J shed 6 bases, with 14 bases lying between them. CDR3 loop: CASSRTRENGYTF. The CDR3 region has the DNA TGTGCCAGCAGCCGGACAAGAGAAAATGGCTACACCTTC.

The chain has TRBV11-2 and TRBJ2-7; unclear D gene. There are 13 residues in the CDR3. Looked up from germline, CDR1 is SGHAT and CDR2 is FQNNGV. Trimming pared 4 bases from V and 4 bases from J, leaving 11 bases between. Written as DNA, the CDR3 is TGTGCCAGCAGCTCCCTCGCGCTTTACGAGCAGTACTTC. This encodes CASSSLALYEQYF.

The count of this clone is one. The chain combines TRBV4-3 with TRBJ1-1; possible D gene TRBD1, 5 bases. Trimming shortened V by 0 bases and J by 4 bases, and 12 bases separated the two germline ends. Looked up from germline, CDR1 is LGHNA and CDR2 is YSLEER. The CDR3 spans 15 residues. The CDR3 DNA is TGCGCCAGCAGCCAAGAAGAGGGGAGGACCACTGAAGCTTTCTTT. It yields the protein CASSQEEGRTTEAFF.

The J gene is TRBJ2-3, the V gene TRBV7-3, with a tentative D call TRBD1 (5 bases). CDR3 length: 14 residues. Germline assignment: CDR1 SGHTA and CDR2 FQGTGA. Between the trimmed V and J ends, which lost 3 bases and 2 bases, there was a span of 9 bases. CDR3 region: CASSLGHNTDTQYF. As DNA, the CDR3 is TGTGCCAGCAGCTTGGGGCACAACACAGATACGCAGTATTTT. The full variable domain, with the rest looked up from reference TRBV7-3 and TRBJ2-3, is GAGVSQTPSNKVTEKGKYVELRCDPISGHTALYWYRQSLGQGPEFLIYFQGTGAADDSGLPNDRFFAVRPEGSVSTLKIQRTERGDSAVYLCASSLGHNTDTQYFGPGTRLTVL.

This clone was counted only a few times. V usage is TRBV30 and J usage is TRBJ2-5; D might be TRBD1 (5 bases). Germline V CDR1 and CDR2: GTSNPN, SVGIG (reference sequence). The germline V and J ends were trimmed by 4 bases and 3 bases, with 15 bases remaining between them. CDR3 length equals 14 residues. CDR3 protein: CAWKWGRGKETQYF. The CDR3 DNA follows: TGTGCCTGGAAATGGGGAAGGGGAAAAGAGACCCAGTACTTC.

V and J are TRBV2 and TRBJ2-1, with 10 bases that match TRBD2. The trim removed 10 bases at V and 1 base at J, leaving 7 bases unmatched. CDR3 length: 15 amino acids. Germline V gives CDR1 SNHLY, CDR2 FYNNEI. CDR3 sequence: CAIYWTSGSYNEQFF. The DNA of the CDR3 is TGTGCCATTTACTGGACTAGCGGTTCCTACAATGAGCAGTTCTTC.

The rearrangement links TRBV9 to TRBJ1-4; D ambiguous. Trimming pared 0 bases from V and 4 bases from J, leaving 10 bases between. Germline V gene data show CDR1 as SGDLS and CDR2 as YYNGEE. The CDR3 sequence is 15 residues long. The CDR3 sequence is CASSVGAGYNEKLFF. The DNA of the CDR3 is TGTGCCAGCAGCGTAGGGGCAGGATATAATGAAAAACTGTTTTTT.

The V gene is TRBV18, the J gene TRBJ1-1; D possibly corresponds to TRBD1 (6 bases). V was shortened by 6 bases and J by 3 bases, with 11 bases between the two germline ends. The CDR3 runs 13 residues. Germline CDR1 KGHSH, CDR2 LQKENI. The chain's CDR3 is CASSPDRDTEAFF. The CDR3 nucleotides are TGTGCCAGCTCGCCGGACAGAGACACTGAAGCTTTCTTT.

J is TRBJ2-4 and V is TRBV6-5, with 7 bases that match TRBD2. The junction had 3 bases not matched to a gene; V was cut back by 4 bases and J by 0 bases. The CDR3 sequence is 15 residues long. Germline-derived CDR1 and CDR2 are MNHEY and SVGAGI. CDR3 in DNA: TGTGCCAGCAGTTTAGCGGGCTCAGCCAAAAACATTCAGTACTTC. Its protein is CASSLAGSAKNIQYF.

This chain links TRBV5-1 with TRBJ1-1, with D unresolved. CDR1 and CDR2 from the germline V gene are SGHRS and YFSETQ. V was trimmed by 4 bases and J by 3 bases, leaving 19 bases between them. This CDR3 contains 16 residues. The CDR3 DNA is TGCGCCAGCAGCGCCATATTATCCAGGTTGTACACTGAAGCTTTCTTT. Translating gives CASSAILSRLYTEAFF.